Listed here is a single T cell receptor (beta chain). The sample is drawn from a study of memory CD4+ T cells and cytomegalovirus serostatus. Single viable CD3+CD4+CD8-CD45RO+ cells were sorted as the memory CD4+ T cells. After thawing, CD4+ T cells were positively selected. Per the authors' pipeline: After removing out-of-frame reads, around 2.2 million distinct TCRbeta sequences remained. Assay: immunoSEQ multiplex PCR; the TCRdb copy retains only in-frame clones and omits some. That table gives V, J and clone size, and the DNA gave D and trimming. The sample gives tens of thousands of clones, 79% of which show up once; 1% to 1.3% is in the top ten. V lost 5 bases, J lost 7 bases, and 11 bases lay in between. This CDR3 region has 12 residues. Germline assignment: CDR1 SGHTA and CDR2 FQGNSA.

This chain uses TRBV7-2 with TRBJ1-2; D is perhaps TRBD1 (6 bases). Sequencing used memory CD4+ T cells from blood. This receptor was identified in an adult in good health and CMV-seronegative. CDR3 in amino acids: CASSEYRVGYTF. The CDR3 DNA reads TGTGCCAGCAGCGAATACAGGGTTGGCTACACCTTC.